These T cell receptor beta chains were read from a single sample in a study of beta chain features in type 1 diabetes. Here immunoSEQ multiplex PCR was the method, and the copy in TCRdb shows in-frame clones only, minus some. The sample lists under 95,000 clones, about 32% occurring once. What was sequenced was stem cell memory CD4+ T cells from blood. The source is a woman younger than 30 in good health. Both conserved end residues are part of each CDR3.

TRBV18	TRBJ1-4	CASSLRTLQPEKLFF
TRBV5-1	TRBJ2-5	CASSQDWSQETQYF
TRBV2	TRBJ2-3	CASRGRTDTQYF
TRBV2	TRBJ2-1	CASTLPPRNHEQFF
TRBV5-1	TRBJ2-2	CASSLTSGGTGELFF
TRBV23-1	TRBJ2-1	CASSRAGTGISKLVYNEQFF
TRBV5-1	TRBJ2-3	CASRSGTSPHSTDTQYF
TRBV4-1	TRBJ2-5	CASSQDPRGNQETQYF
TRBV5-6	TRBJ2-7	CASSQTTGSSYEQYF
TRBV25-1	TRBJ2-2	CARVPTRDSNTGELFF
TRBV5-1	TRBJ2-5	CASSIGTSRETQYF
TRBV18	TRBJ2-1	CASSPARGDEQFF
TRBV15	TRBJ2-1	CATSRGLAGNNEQFF
TRBV9	TRBJ2-7	CASSPDRVPYEQYF
TRBV11-1	TRBJ1-1	CASSLTLGTGEAFF
TRBV4-2	TRBJ1-6	CAVQGTANSPLHF
TRBV5-4	TRBJ2-5	CASSSARERPQETQYF
TRBV7-8	TRBJ2-2	CASSFTSGQSTDTGELFF
TRBV11-1	TRBJ2-3	CASSFRSALEADTQYF
TRBV7-9	TRBJ2-7	CASSFRGQGDEQYF
TRBV10-3	TRBJ1-1	CAIGRDTEAFF
TRBV25-1	TRBJ2-2	CASSDSGRNTGELFF
TRBV7-9	TRBJ2-7	CASSFPGTSFYEQYF
TRBV11-2	TRBJ2-2	CASSPRSATAGTGELFF
TRBV5-1	TRBJ2-7	CASSFKGSSYEQYF
TRBV5-4	TRBJ2-3	CASSFRTSGGLTDTQYF
TRBV14	TRBJ2-7	CASSHGLAGEGQYF
TRBV5-1	TRBJ2-3	CASTVLPSGSSTDTQYF
TRBV7-2	TRBJ2-7	CASSQGQGQSSYEQYF
TRBV19	TRBJ2-5	CASSARGDQETQYF
TRBV2	TRBJ2-3	CASSVGASGKGDTQYF
TRBV30	TRBJ1-1	CAWSVRGLGTEAFF
TRBV2	TRBJ1-5	CASSGIGGEPQHF
TRBV20-1	TRBJ2-1	CSANSDEQFF
TRBV15	TRBJ1-4	CATSRAGSNEKLFF
TRBV5-4	TRBJ2-1	CASSEPSSYNEQFF
TRBV4-1	TRBJ2-1	CASSQRLLAGGNNEQFF
TRBV6-6	TRBJ2-3	CASSYRTGVTDTQYF
TRBV5-5	TRBJ2-7	CASSSYGLARHEQYF
TRBV30	TRBJ2-7	CAWSPRPGLGLISSYEQYF
TRBV7-9	TRBJ2-1	CASSPGSSLYNEQFF
TRBV4-1	TRBJ2-7	CASSPPWAYNEQYF
TRBV18	TRBJ2-7	CASSPDMTSGLHEQYF
TRBV5-1	TRBJ2-3	CASSLEASGRSDTQYF
TRBV2	TRBJ2-2	CASRREGGIGELFF
TRBV7-2	TRBJ2-1	CASSLEARVSYNEQFF